This T cell receptor beta chain was found in a study of early T cells in non-severe SARS-CoV-2 infection. About the study: Bulk RNA taken from unsorted whole blood was sequenced, leaving chains unpaired.

This clonotype appeared many times. Its specificity is unknown. The V and J ends lost 6 bases and 6 bases, in that order; junction bases with no gene match: 9. The CDR3 has 15 amino acids. CDR1 is KGHSH and CDR2 is LQKENI in the germline V gene. Study-wide results and caveats: Missing private and CD4 specificities, VDJdb matching favored anti-spike CD8 responses.

In the library, individual cDNA molecules carried attached unique molecular identifiers. TCRdb reprocessed the 5' RACE reads with MiXCR, giving one entry per CDR3 protein. Counted here are roughly 77,000 distinct CDR3 sequences, roughly 12% occurring once; the ten biggest clones make up roughly 4.3%. V is TRBV18 and J is TRBJ1-5; 9 nucleotides match TRBD1. The sequencing sample was made of whole blood. The clonotype comes from an adult who was a healthcare worker with PCR-confirmed SARS-CoV-2 infection or an uninfected control (not recorded which). CDR3 loop: CASSPGTGSAQPQHF. CDR3 nucleotide sequence: TGTGCCAGCTCCCCCGGGACAGGGAGCGCTCAGCCCCAGCATTTT.